The clone carrying this T cell receptor (beta chain) occurred a few times. The data derive from a study of T cells after yellow fever vaccination. A single record per CDR3 protein comes from TCRdb applying MiXCR to the 5' RACE reads. The table has a few hundred thousand distinct CDR3 sequences, about 7% seen once. V was trimmed by 0 bases and J by 3 bases, leaving 2 bases between them. Germline CDR1 and CDR2: MNHEY and SMNVEV (reference sequence). CDR3 length: 13 residues. Sequenced here: CD4+ T cells sorted from PBMCs, sampled on the day of the yellow fever booster vaccination. The chain combines TRBV27 with TRBJ2-2; D unresolved. The sequence came from a man under 40 who received the YFV17D yellow fever vaccine. The CDR3 DNA reads TGTGCCAGCAGTTTATCTTACACCGGGGAGCTGTTTTTT. Translated, it gives CASSLSYTGELFF.